The clone carrying this T cell receptor (beta chain) appeared once. Donors in Cohort 3 who had recovered were those with two negative PCRs, healthcare professional clearance, or resolution of their symptoms. The sample is drawn from a study of blood T cell repertoires in COVID-19. About the study: The United States, Italy and Spain were the sources of the acute and convalescent COVID-19 samples.

As handled by the study authors: Estimation of nucleated cell counts relied on the amplification of reference gene primers. TCRdb's table, derived via immunoSEQ multiplex PCR, lists solely in-frame clones and lacks some. V, J and clone size were drawn from that table, and D and trimming were deduced from the DNA. The sample lists 300,000 to 400,000 clones, over 75% occurring once. Germline CDR1 and CDR2: SGHAT and FQNNGV. The CDR3 has 15 amino acids. The V gene end was trimmed by 3 bases and the J gene end by 2 bases; junction bases not matched to a gene: 7. The source is a woman in her thirties who had recovered from COVID-19. Sequencing input: PBMCs or T cells enriched from blood (not recorded which). The gene calls are TRBV11-2 and TRBJ2-7; TRBD1 matches 7 bases. The chain's CDR3 is CASSFPPGTAYEQYF. CDR3 nucleotides: TGTGCCAGCAGCTTCCCACCCGGGACAGCCTACGAGCAGTACTTC. Drawing the rest from reference TRBV11-2 and TRBJ2-7, the complete variable domain is EAGVAQSPRYKIIEKRQSVAFWCNPISGHATLYWYQQILGQGPKLLIQFQNNGVVDDSQLPKDRFSAERLKGVDSTLKIQPAKLEDSAVYLCASSFPPGTAYEQYFGPGTRLTVT.